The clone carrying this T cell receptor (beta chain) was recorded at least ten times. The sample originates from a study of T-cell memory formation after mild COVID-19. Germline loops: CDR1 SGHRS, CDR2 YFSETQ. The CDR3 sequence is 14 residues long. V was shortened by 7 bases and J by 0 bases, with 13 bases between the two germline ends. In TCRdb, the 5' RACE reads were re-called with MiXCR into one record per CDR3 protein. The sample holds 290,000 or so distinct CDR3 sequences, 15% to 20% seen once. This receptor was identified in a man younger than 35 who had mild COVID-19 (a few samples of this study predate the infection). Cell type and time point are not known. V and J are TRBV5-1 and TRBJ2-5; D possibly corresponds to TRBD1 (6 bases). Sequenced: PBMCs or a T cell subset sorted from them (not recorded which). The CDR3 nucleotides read TGCGCCAGCGCAGAACAGGGAGACCAAGAGACCCAGTACTTC. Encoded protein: CASAEQGDQETQYF.